This T cell receptor beta chain comes out of a study of cytomegalovirus exposure and HLA in healthy donors. The primer mix had 60 Vbeta and 13 Jbeta primers. Sequenced by immunoSEQ multiplex PCR; TCRdb stores in-frame clones only, minus some. The sample carries 150,000 to 200,000 clones, 73% recorded once. The TCR originated in a woman between 18 and 29 years old in good health and CMV-seropositive. Sequencing input: PBMCs.

CDR3 sequence reads: CASSYSSRVNSPLHF. The CDR3 DNA sequence: TGTGCCAGCAGTTACTCGAGCAGGGTTAATTCACCCCTCCACTTT. J is TRBJ1-6 and V is TRBV6-5; tentatively, D is TRBD1 (5 bases). Germline V gives CDR1 MNHEY, CDR2 SVGAGI. CDR3 length: 15 amino acids. Trimming cost V 0 bases and J 6 bases, with 9 bases left between them.